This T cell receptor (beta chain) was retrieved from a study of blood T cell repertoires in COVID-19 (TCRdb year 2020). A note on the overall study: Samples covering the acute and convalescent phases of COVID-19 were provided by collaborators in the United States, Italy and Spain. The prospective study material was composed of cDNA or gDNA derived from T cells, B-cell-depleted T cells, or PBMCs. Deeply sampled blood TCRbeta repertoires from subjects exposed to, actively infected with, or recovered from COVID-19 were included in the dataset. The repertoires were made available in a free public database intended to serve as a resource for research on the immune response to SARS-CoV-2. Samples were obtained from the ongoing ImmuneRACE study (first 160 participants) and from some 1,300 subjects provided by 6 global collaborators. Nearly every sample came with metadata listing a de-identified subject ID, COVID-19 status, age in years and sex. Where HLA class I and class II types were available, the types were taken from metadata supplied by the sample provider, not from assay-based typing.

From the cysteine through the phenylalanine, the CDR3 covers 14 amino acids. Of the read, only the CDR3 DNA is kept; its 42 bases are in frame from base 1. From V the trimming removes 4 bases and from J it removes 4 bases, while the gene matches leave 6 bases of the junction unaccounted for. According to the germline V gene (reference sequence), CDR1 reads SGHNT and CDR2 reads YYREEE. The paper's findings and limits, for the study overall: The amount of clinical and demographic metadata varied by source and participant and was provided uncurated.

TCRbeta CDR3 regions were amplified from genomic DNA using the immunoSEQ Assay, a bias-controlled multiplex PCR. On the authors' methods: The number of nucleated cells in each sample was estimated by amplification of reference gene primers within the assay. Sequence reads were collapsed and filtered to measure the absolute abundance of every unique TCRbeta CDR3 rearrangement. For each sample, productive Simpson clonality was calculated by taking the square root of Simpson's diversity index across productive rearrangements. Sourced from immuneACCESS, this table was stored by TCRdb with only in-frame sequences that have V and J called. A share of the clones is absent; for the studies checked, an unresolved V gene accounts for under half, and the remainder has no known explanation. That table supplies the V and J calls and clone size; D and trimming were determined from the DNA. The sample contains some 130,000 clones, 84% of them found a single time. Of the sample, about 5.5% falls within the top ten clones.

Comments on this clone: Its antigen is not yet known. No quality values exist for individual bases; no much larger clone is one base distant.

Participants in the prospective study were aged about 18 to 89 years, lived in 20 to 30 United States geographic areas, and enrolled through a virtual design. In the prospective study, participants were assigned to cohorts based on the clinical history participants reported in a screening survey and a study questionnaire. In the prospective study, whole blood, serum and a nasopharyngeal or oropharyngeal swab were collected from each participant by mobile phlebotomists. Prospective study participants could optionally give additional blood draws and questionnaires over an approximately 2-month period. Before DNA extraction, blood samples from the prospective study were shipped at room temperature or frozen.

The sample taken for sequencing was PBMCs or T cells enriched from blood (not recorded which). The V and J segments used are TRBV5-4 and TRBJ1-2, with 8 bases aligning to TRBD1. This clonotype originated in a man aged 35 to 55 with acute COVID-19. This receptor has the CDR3 CASSPHQGAYGYTF. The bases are TGTGCCAGCAGCCCCCATCAGGGGGCCTATGGCTACACCTTC.